These T cell receptor beta chains were read from a single sample in a study of prognosis after radiotherapy for stage I lung cancer. MiXCR, applied by TCRdb to the multiplex PCR reads, yields one record per CDR3 protein. The sample gives 25,000 to 30,000 distinct CDR3 sequences, around 43% of which show up once; less than 40% is in the top ten. This specimen was PBMCs, taken before or after stereotactic body radiation therapy (not recorded which). Receptor source: a donor over 45 with non-small cell lung cancer. Each CDR3 is given with its conserved first and last residue. The D gene is left open where the match is weak. Size is omitted from some rows. Given values are once, few, many or a class for expanded clones.

d_call	clone_size	j_call	v_call	cdr3_aa	cdr3_nt
TRBD1	many	TRBJ2-7	TRBV19	CASSILSRGQGSEQYF	TGTGCCAGTAGTATTCTATCCCGTGGACAGGGTTCCGAGCAGTACTTC
.	many	TRBJ2-2	TRBV7-2	CASAVTGELFF	TGTGCCAGCGCGGTCACCGGGGAGCTGTTTTTT
.	.	TRBJ2-7	TRBV2	CASSERPGTTYEQYF	TGTGCCAGCAGTGAAAGGCCGGGGACAACCTACGAGCAGTACTTC
.	few	TRBJ1-5	TRBV10-2	CASSESARGYSNQPQHF	TGCGCCAGCAGTGAGTCTGCGAGGGGCTATAGCAATCAGCCCCAGCATTTT
TRBD1	.	TRBJ2-2	TRBV6-5	CASSYPLIGTANTGELFF	TGTGCCAGCAGTTACCCGTTGATTGGGACAGCTAACACAGGGGAGCTGTTTTTT
TRBD1	.	TRBJ1-6	TRBV27	CASSSRDRGWSPLHF	TGTGCCAGCAGTTCCCGGGACAGGGGCTGGTCACCCCTCCACTTT
TRBD2	many	TRBJ2-7	TRBV7-9	CASSLGWGGTYEQYF	TGTGCCAGCAGCTTAGGCTGGGGGGGAACCTACGAGCAGTACTTC
.	.	TRBJ2-5	TRBV28	CASSPRQTYPQETRYF	TGTGCCAGCAGTCCCCGACAGACGTACCCGCAAGAGACCCGGTACTTC
.	.	TRBJ1-4	TRBV7-9	CASSELQGANERLFF	TGTGCCAGCAGCGAGTTACAGGGTGCTAATGAGAGACTGTTTTTT
TRBD2	.	TRBJ2-1	TRBV7-6	CASSLSSGSYNEQFF	TGTGCCAGCAGCTTATCCAGCGGGAGCTACAATGAGCAGTTCTTC
TRBD2	many	TRBJ2-5	TRBV20-1	CSASGSWEGQETQYF	TGCAGTGCTAGCGGGTCGTGGGAGGGCCAAGAGACCCAGTACTTC
.	many	TRBJ2-5	TRBV30	CAWSVWNPQPSRETQYF	TGTGCCTGGAGTGTTTGGAACCCTCAGCCCTCTAGAGAGACCCAGTACTTC
.	many	TRBJ2-3	TRBV15	CATSREGDTQYF	TGTGCCACCAGCAGAGAGGGAGATACGCAGTATTTT
.	many	TRBJ2-2	TRBV4-3	CASSQGFGVGELFF	TGCGCCAGCAGCCAAGGTTTTGGGGTCGGGGAGCTGTTTTTT
TRBD1	many	TRBJ2-5	TRBV24-1	CATSDPGQGGRETQYF	TGTGCCACCAGTGATCCGGGACAGGGCGGTCGAGAGACCCAGTACTTC
.	many	TRBJ1-4	TRBV5-1	CASSPGGGTNEKLFF	TGCGCCAGCAGCCCCGGGGGGGGCACTAATGAAAAACTGTTTTTT
TRBD1	.	TRBJ2-7	TRBV11-2	CASSLLPGQGDYEQYF	TGTGCCAGCAGCCTACTTCCGGGACAGGGGGACTACGAGCAGTACTTC
TRBD2	many	TRBJ2-7	TRBV2	CASRERAGGLFEQYF	TGTGCCAGCAGGGAGCGAGCGGGGGGGCTTTTCGAGCAGTACTTC
.	.	TRBJ1-4	TRBV28	CASSLGYGGLDEKLFF	TGTGCCAGCAGTTTAGGGTACGGGGGCCTTGATGAAAAACTGTTTTTT
TRBD1	many	TRBJ1-1	TRBV2	CASSDQAGGGGTEAFF	TGTGCCAGCAGTGATCAGGCAGGGGGCGGTGGCACTGAAGCTTTCTTT
.	many	TRBJ1-4	TRBV12-3/TRBV12-4	CASSPQDLGREKLFF	TGTGCCAGCAGTCCCCAGGACCTGGGTCGCGAAAAACTGTTTTTT
.	many	TRBJ2-4	TRBV12-3/TRBV12-4	CASSLEGDIQYF	TGTGCCAGCAGTTTAGAGGGGGACATTCAGTACTTC
TRBD2	many	TRBJ2-3	TRBV20-1	CSARAGGLDTQYF	TGCAGTGCTAGGGCGGGAGGGTTGGATACGCAGTATTTT
.	.	TRBJ2-6	TRBV6-2/TRBV6-3	CASSLAGSNSGANVLTF	TGTGCCAGCTCCCTTGCAGGATCGAACTCTGGGGCCAACGTCCTGACTTTC
TRBD2	many	TRBJ2-1	TRBV6-6	CASSYSSGGGNNEQFF	TGTGCCAGCAGTTACTCGAGCGGGGGAGGAAACAATGAGCAGTTCTTC